Presented here are 29 T cell receptor beta chains from one specimen sequenced in a study of OX40 agonist ivuxolimab in advanced cancers. Method: immunoSEQ multiplex PCR; TCRdb's copy keeps in-frame clones and lacks some. Of just over 60,000 clones in the sample, approximately 90% were seen once. The specimen comprised CD4+ or CD8+ T cells sorted from blood, sampled in a trial of the OX40 agonist ivuxolimab. The receptors derive from an adult with an advanced solid tumor such as melanoma, head and neck, liver or kidney cancer.

This chain uses TRBV5-6 with TRBJ2-3; possible D gene TRBD2, 5 bases. V dropped 4 bases and J dropped 2 bases, with 17 bases sitting between them. Germline CDR1 reads SGHDT; CDR2 reads YYEEEE. The CDR3 runs 16 residues. CDR3 sequence: CASSRSWESYTDTQYF. CDR3 coding DNA: TGTGCCAGCAGCCGCTCCTGGGAGTCGTACACAGATACGCAGTATTTT.

V usage is TRBV27 and J usage is TRBJ2-7, with TRBD1 as a possible D gene (5 bases). V lost 7 bases to trimming and J lost 2 bases, with 18 bases between them. This CDR3 is 15 amino acids long. The germline CDR1 and CDR2 sequences are MNHEY and SMNVEV (reference sequence). For the CDR3, the DNA is TGTGCCAGCATTTCCGTAGCCACAGGAGCCTACGAGCAGTACTTC. It translates to CASISVATGAYEQYF.

This clone is a singleton in its sample. The chain combines TRBV29-1 with TRBJ2-5; no reliable D call. Deletions cut 6 bases from V and 5 bases from J, with 7 bases between. This CDR3 has 10 residues. Germline values: CDR1 SQVTM, CDR2 ANQGSEA. This CDR3 reads CSVLRETQYF. In nucleotides, the CDR3 is TGCAGCGTCTTGAGGGAGACCCAGTACTTC.

V and J are TRBV2 and TRBJ2-2, with unresolved D. V was cut by 6 bases and J by 1 base, with 12 bases left in between. Germline-derived CDR1 and CDR2 are SNHLY and FYNNEI. The CDR3 has 15 residues. The CDR3 nucleotides read TGTGCCAGCAGAGCCCCTCCGGGGAACACCGGGGAGCTGTTTTTT. This codes for CASRAPPGNTGELFF.

V usage is TRBV29-1 and J usage is TRBJ2-1, with D tentatively TRBD2 (5 bases). CDR1 and CDR2 from the germline V gene are SQVTM and ANQGSEA. The CDR3 extends over 10 amino acids. The V gene lost 6 bases and the J gene lost 8 bases, with 8 bases spanning the gap. CDR3: CSVGAYEQFF. The CDR3 nucleotides are TGCAGCGTGGGAGCCTATGAGCAGTTCTTC.

The chain has TRBV6-5 and TRBJ2-1; D is ambiguous. Trimming shortened V by 6 bases and J by 5 bases, and 8 bases separated the two germline ends. Germline V gene data show CDR1 as MNHEY and CDR2 as SVGAGI. The CDR3 is 12 amino acids. DNA for the CDR3: TGTGCCAGCAGCCCCAATAACAATGAGCAGTTCTTC. Its protein product is CASSPNNNEQFF.

This rearrangement joins TRBV15 to TRBJ2-5, with D hard to call. The CDR3 is made up of 12 amino acids. Germline-derived CDR1 and CDR2 are LNHNV and YYDKDF (reference sequence). Trimming took 6 bases from V and 4 from J, leaving 9 bases between them. The CDR3 region has the DNA TGTGCCACCAGTCCTGGTGGAGAGACCCAGTACTTC. This translates into CATSPGGETQYF.

In its sample, this clone was seen once. The chain joins TRBV29-1 to TRBJ1-2; 7 bases map to TRBD1. V was pared by 0 bases and J by 4 bases, with 11 bases of the junction left unmatched. CDR3 length equals 16 residues. Germline assignment: CDR1 SQVTM and CDR2 ANQGSEA. The CDR3 spells CSVEDLEGARGYGYTF. DNA for the CDR3: TGCAGCGTTGAAGATCTCGAGGGGGCGCGCGGCTATGGCTACACCTTC.

CDR3 nucleotide sequence: TGTGCCAGCAGCTTAGCCACAGGGGGTTGGGATACGCAGTATTTT. Translation: CASSLATGGWDTQYF. The chain employs TRBV7-9 and TRBJ2-3; 8 bases fit TRBD1. Trimming removed 0 bases from V and 6 bases from J; junction bases left unmatched: 5. CDR3 length: 15 residues. In germline, CDR1 is SEHNR, CDR2 FQNEAQ (reference sequence).

V gene TRBV27 combines with J gene TRBJ2-5; TRBD2 is a possible D gene (6 bases). The end of the DNA is better explained by TRBJ2-7, so the J call may be wrong. This CDR3 is 16 amino acids long. The germline V gene encodes CDR1 MNHEY and CDR2 SMNVEV (reference sequence). The CDR3 region has the DNA TGTGCCAGCAGTTTATCCGTGGGCGGGGATGCCTACGAGCAGTACTTC. This encodes CASSLSVGGDAYEQYF.

This clone was observed a single time. The V and J genes are TRBV7-9 and TRBJ2-7; unclear D gene. The germline V gene has CDR1 SEHNR and CDR2 FQNEAQ (reference sequence). Trimming removed 1 base at V and 0 bases at J, with 7 bases between. This CDR3 has 14 residues. In nucleotides, the CDR3 is TGTGCCAGCAGCTTAGAGACTCGCTCCTACGAGCAGTACTTC. It specifies CASSLETRSYEQYF. The variable domain in full, completed from reference TRBV7-9 and TRBJ2-7, reads DTGVSQNPRHKITKRGQNVTFRCDPISEHNRLYWYRQTLGQGPEFLTYFQNEAQLEKSRLLSDRFSAERPKGSFSTLEIQRTEQGDSAMYLCASSLETRSYEQYFGPGTRLTVT.

The V gene is TRBV11-3, the J gene TRBJ2-7; 10 bases line up with TRBD2. V lost 6 bases and J lost 3; bases outside the gene matches: 5. In germline, CDR1 is SGHNT, CDR2 YENEEA. This CDR3 has 14 amino acids. The CDR3 here is CASRASGSSYEQYF. In nucleotides, the CDR3 is TGTGCCAGCAGGGCTAGCGGGAGCAGCTACGAGCAGTACTTC.

The chain recombines TRBV9 with TRBJ2-5; the D gene is possibly TRBD2 (6 bases). CDR1 is SGDLS and CDR2 is YYNGEE in the germline V gene. The V gene lost 3 bases and the J gene lost 5 bases, with 11 bases spanning the gap. This CDR3 has 13 amino acids. The CDR3 reads CASSDSAGETQYF. CDR3 coding DNA: TGTGCCAGCAGCGACTCCGCGGGGGAGACCCAGTACTTC.

V is TRBV11-2 and J is TRBJ2-7; 8 bases are a match to TRBD2. V dropped 5 bases and J dropped 0; count of bases not matched to a gene: 6. This CDR3 comprises 15 residues. CDR1 is SGHAT, CDR2 FQNNGV, per germline. CDR3 in DNA: TGTGCCAGCAGCCCAATAAGCGGGAGCTCCTACGAGCAGTACTTC. Protein: CASSPISGSSYEQYF.

The chain has TRBV4-1 and TRBJ2-5; D unclear. Per germline, CDR1 MGHRA and CDR2 YSYEKL. The CDR3 is 12 residues long. V lost 4 bases and J lost 7, with 10 bases in between. The CDR3 DNA follows: TGCGCCAGCAGCCCGTCGGAGCGGACCCAGTACTTC. Its translation: CASSPSERTQYF.

CDR3 sequence: CASSAAGTLNTEAFF. CDR3 bases: TGTGCCAGCAGCGCCGCCGGGACTCTGAACACTGAAGCTTTCTTT. The genes are TRBV9 and TRBJ1-1, with TRBD1 as a possible D gene (5 bases). The CDR3 is 15 amino acids. Germline V gene lookup returns CDR1 SGDLS and CDR2 YYNGEE. The ends were cut back, 3 bases at V and 0 bases at J, with 12 bases in the middle.

The rearrangement uses TRBV7-9 and TRBJ2-1; weak D call: TRBD2 (5 bases). Germline assignment: CDR1 SEHNR and CDR2 FQNEAQ (reference sequence). V lost 5 bases to trimming and J lost 5 bases, with 19 bases between them. This CDR3 contains 16 residues. CDR3 nucleotides: TGTGCCAGCAGCCCAAGACGAGCGGTGGCCCACAATGAGCAGTTCTTC. Translating it yields CASSPRRAVAHNEQFF.

V usage is TRBV4-1 and J usage is TRBJ1-3, with D possibly matching TRBD1 (5 bases). Germline assignment: CDR1 MGHRA and CDR2 YSYEKL. This CDR3 comprises 15 residues. Trimming shortened V by 3 bases and J by 3 bases, and 12 bases separated the two germline ends. The CDR3 DNA follows: TGCGCCAGCAGCCAGGACAAGGGAGTTGGAAACACCATATATTTT. Encoded protein: CASSQDKGVGNTIYF.

This chain joins TRBV5-1 and TRBJ2-7; D call uncertain. This CDR3 has 13 residues. V shed 0 bases and J shed 0 bases, with 4 bases lying between them. The V gene's germline CDR1 is SGHRS and CDR2 YFSETQ. DNA for the CDR3: TGCGCCAGCAGCTTGGGCAACTCCTACGAGCAGTACTTC. Amino acid sequence: CASSLGNSYEQYF.

For this clone: At the DNA level, this CDR3 is encoded by other sequences in the same sample as well. The chain is built from TRBV27 and TRBJ2-1; 11 bases line up with TRBD2. The trim removed 5 bases at V and 4 bases at J, leaving 4 bases unmatched. CDR3 length: 15 residues. Germline loops: CDR1 MNHEY, CDR2 SMNVEV (reference sequence). CDR3 sequence reads: CASSPGTSGYNEQFF. CDR3 bases: TGTGCCAGCAGTCCCGGGACTAGCGGATACAATGAGCAGTTCTTC.

The chain uses TRBV2 and TRBJ2-3, with 10 bases identical to TRBD2. The CDR3 length is 17 residues. CDR1 is SNHLY, CDR2 FYNNEI, per germline. V lost 5 bases and J lost 4; bases outside the gene matches: 12. The CDR3 coding sequence is TGTGCCAGCAGTCCCCCACCCCTAGCGGGAGTCGCAGATACGCAGTATTTT. It translates to CASSPPPLAGVADTQYF.

V gene TRBV6-1 combines with J gene TRBJ1-1, with D perhaps matching TRBD1 (6 bases). The ends were cut back, 9 bases at V and 1 base at J, with 12 bases in the middle. The CDR3 contains 13 residues. Germline V lookup: CDR1 MNHNS, CDR2 SASEGT. The CDR3 here is CASRGVGNTEAFF. The CDR3 DNA sequence: TGTGCCAGTAGGGGGGTGGGGAACACTGAAGCTTTCTTT.

The chain joins TRBV11-2 to TRBJ2-5; D unclear. The DNA matches TRBJ2-7 better at its end, which makes the J call doubtful. CDR1 is SGHAT, CDR2 FQNNGV, per germline. CDR3 size: 13 residues. CDR3 loop: CASSLDRSYEQYF. DNA for the CDR3: TGTGCCAGCAGCTTAGATCGAAGTTACGAGCAGTACTTC.

This chain joins TRBV29-1 and TRBJ2-1; D is uncertain. V lost 0 bases and J 4 bases, leaving 7 bases between the germline ends. Germline CDR1 reads SQVTM; CDR2 reads ANQGSEA. This CDR3 is 13 amino acids long. The CDR3 reads CSVEEGRYNEQFF. The CDR3 DNA reads as TGCAGCGTTGAAGAAGGGCGGTACAATGAGCAGTTCTTC.

The V call is TRBV7-8, the J call TRBJ2-1; TRBD1 is a possible D gene (6 bases). Germline V gene lookup returns CDR1 SGHVS and CDR2 FQNEAQ. The CDR3 length is 13 residues. Trimming removed 5 bases at V and 6 bases at J, with 11 bases between. CDR3 residues: CASSQDRPNEQFF. In DNA form, the CDR3 reads TGTGCCAGCAGCCAAGACAGGCCCAATGAGCAGTTCTTC.

The chain recombines TRBV28 with TRBJ2-5; possibly TRBD1 or TRBD2 for D (5 bases each). Trimming stripped 2 bases from V and 3 bases from J, with 19 bases between. The length of the CDR3 is 17 residues. The germline V gene encodes CDR1 MDHEN and CDR2 SYDVKM. CDR3 residues: CASSLTAGTRWEETQYF. CDR3 nucleotide sequence: TGTGCCAGCAGTTTAACCGCCGGGACCAGATGGGAAGAGACCCAGTACTTC.

The sample holds one count of this clone. This sequence joins TRBV7-9 and TRBJ2-5, with TRBD2 matching over 9 bases. Trimming removed 4 bases from V and 3 bases from J; junction bases left unmatched: 6. This CDR3 spans 15 amino acids. The germline gives CDR1 SEHNR, CDR2 FQNEAQ (reference sequence). DNA for the CDR3: TGTGCCAGCAGCTCCGGCCAGCGGGAGGAAGAGACCCAGTACTTC. Its protein is CASSSGQREEETQYF.

V usage is TRBV20-1 and J usage is TRBJ2-2; D is undetermined. Germline CDR1 DFQATT, CDR2 SNEGSKA (reference sequence). V lost 4 bases and J 8 bases, leaving 8 bases between the germline ends. The CDR3 runs 11 residues. CDR3 in amino acids: CSATSGGELFF. DNA for the CDR3: TGCAGTGCTACAAGTGGGGGGGAGCTGTTTTTT.

The chain has TRBV11-3 and TRBJ1-2; TRBD1 might be the D (6 bases). Germline-derived CDR1 and CDR2 are SGHNT and YENEEA. The CDR3 runs 16 residues. The V end was cut by 5 bases, the J end by 3 bases, with 19 bases between. The CDR3 DNA sequence: TGTGCCAGCAGCGTCGGCGGGGGCAGGATGGACTATGGCTACACCTTC. Translation gives CASSVGGGRMDYGYTF.